This TCR beta chain is from a study of blood T cell repertoires in COVID-19. Whole-study context: Specimens from acute and convalescent COVID-19 originated in the United States, Italy and Spain. T cells, B-cell-depleted T cells, or PBMCs provided the cDNA or gDNA that served as material.

In the source study's methods: Amplification of reference gene primers was used by the study to estimate nucleated cell counts. Data came from immunoSEQ multiplex PCR; TCRdb stores just in-frame clones and leaves some out. V and J calls and clone size are as listed in that table; D and trimming were resolved from the DNA. Counted here are about 3,200 clones, 85% to 90% occurring once; the ten biggest clones make up approximately 6.3%. Material for sequencing was peripheral blood. The receptor's source is a human donor with active COVID-19. The donor label of this sample is uncertain.

The DNA for the CDR3 is TGTGCCAGTAGTGCAACTCGACAGGATTGGGTAAGGTACTTC. Its protein is CASSATRQDWVRYF. V and J are TRBV19 and TRBJ2-7; D might be TRBD1 (6 bases). The length of the CDR3 is 14 residues. With 5 bases removed from V and 12 bases from J, the gap between germline ends came to 23 bases. CDR1 and CDR2 from the germline V gene are LNHDA and SQIVND (reference sequence).